A single sample is the source of the 9 T cell receptor beta chains below, sequenced in a study of shared clonotypes between healthy human individuals. Profiling relied on immunoSEQ multiplex PCR, and the TCRdb table lists in-frame clones only, not all of them. The repertoire holds 2 million to 3 million clones, with over 85% as singletons. Specimen: naive CD4+ T cells from PBMCs. Subset given: CD45RA+ positively selected. These receptors all stem from a young man in good health. Some clones in this sample may be carry-over from other donors' samples.

J is TRBJ2-1 and V is TRBV7-2, with D uncertain. The CDR3 contains 15 residues. Germline lookup yields CDR1 SGHTA and CDR2 FQGNSA. V gave up 5 bases and J gave up 4 bases, with 15 bases separating them. The CDR3 reads CASSPSMSLYNEQFF. The CDR3 bases are TGTGCCAGCAGCCCTTCAATGTCCCTTTACAATGAGCAGTTCTTC.

The J gene is TRBJ2-1, the V gene TRBV28, with 8 bases aligning to TRBD2. Germline V gives CDR1 MDHEN, CDR2 SYDVKM. Trimming removed 6 bases from V and 6 bases from J; junction bases left unmatched: 22. The CDR3 consists of 19 residues. Here the CDR3 DNA reads TGTGCCAGCAGCAAAACCGGGACTAGATTCTCCCCCAAGGGCAATGAGCAGTTCTTC. Its translation is CASSKTGTRFSPKGNEQFF.

Turning to this clone: Other DNA sequences in this sample translate to the same CDR3. The gene calls are TRBV4-1 and TRBJ2-5; D gene ambiguous. CDR1 is MGHRA and CDR2 is YSYEKL in the germline V gene. The CDR3 is made up of 13 amino acids. Trimming took 4 bases from V and 1 from J, leaving 7 bases between them. In DNA, the CDR3 is TGCGCCAGCAGCCCTGGGCCCCAAGAGACCCAGTACTTC. Encoded protein: CASSPGPQETQYF.

V and J are TRBV5-1 and TRBJ1-1; D perhaps matches TRBD1 (5 bases). From germline, CDR1 is SGHRS and CDR2 YFSETQ. V dropped 7 bases and J dropped 0 bases, with 13 bases sitting between them. The CDR3 length is 14 residues. DNA for the CDR3: TGCGCCAGCCACGATGGGGCGATGAACACTGAAGCTTTCTTT. Encoded protein: CASHDGAMNTEAFF.

This chain joins TRBV30 and TRBJ1-2; 7 nucleotides align to TRBD1. The CDR3 runs to 14 residues. Germline V lookup: CDR1 GTSNPN, CDR2 SVGIG (reference sequence). The ends lost 4 bases at V and 3 bases at J; junction bases unmatched: 8. CDR3 in amino acids: CAWTWDRTYYGYTF. CDR3 coding DNA: TGTGCCTGGACCTGGGACAGAACCTACTATGGCTACACCTTC. The variable domain in full, with the rest retrieved from reference TRBV30 and TRBJ1-2, is SQTIHQWPATLVQPVGSPLSLECTVEGTSNPNLYWYRQAAGRGLQLLFYSVGIGQISSEVPQNLSASRPQDRQFILSSKKLLLSDSGFYLCAWTWDRTYYGYTFGSGTRLTVV.

J is TRBJ2-3 and V is TRBV6-1; TRBD1 aligns across 11 bases. The CDR3 has 14 amino acids. V was clipped by 6 bases and J by 4 bases; unmatched bases: 3. Germline values: CDR1 MNHNS, CDR2 SASEGT. The CDR3, as DNA: TGTGCCAGCAGCCGGACAGGGGGCGCAGATACGCAGTATTTT. This sequence encodes CASSRTGGADTQYF.

This chain connects TRBV29-1 to TRBJ2-7, with 7 bases fitting TRBD1. Germline V lookup: CDR1 SQVTM, CDR2 ANQGSEA. This CDR3 region has 12 residues. The junction had 6 bases not matched to a gene; V was cut back by 4 bases and J by 6 bases. This chain's CDR3 is CSVGPGQFEQYF. The CDR3 nucleotides are TGCAGCGTTGGACCGGGACAGTTCGAGCAGTACTTC.

The chain uses TRBV7-2 and TRBJ2-1; D gene uncertain. CDR3 length equals 14 residues. Trimming took off 2 bases at V and 9 bases at J, with 14 bases between the two ends. CDR1 and CDR2 (germline): SGHTA, FQGNSA. DNA for the CDR3: TGTGCCAGCAGCTTATACCCTAGTTCGGGTGAGCAGTTCTTC. Translated: CASSLYPSSGEQFF.

The chain recombines TRBV5-1 with TRBJ2-7, with TRBD1 as a possible D gene (6 bases). The germline gives CDR1 SGHRS, CDR2 YFSETQ. V gave up 0 bases and J gave up 3 bases, with 10 bases separating them. The CDR3 consists of 14 residues. The chain's CDR3 is CASSLGQVDYEQYF. DNA of the CDR3: TGCGCCAGCAGCTTGGGACAGGTCGACTACGAGCAGTACTTC.